This entry lists 8 T cell receptor beta chains sequenced from one sample in a study of T cell changes during pregnancy in multiple sclerosis (dated by TCRdb to the late 2010s). Library preparation was by the immunoSEQ multiplex PCR assay. TCRdb stores this immuneACCESS table with in-frame sequences only. Part of the clones is absent; in the studies checked, under half of the shortfall reflects unresolved V genes, and no reason is known for the rest. Here the sample has approximately 52,000 clones; approximately 92% occur a single time. Around 0.25% of the sample lies in the top ten. The specimen comprised CD4+ T cells from peripheral blood mononuclear cells, sampled in the third trimester of pregnancy. These receptors were taken from a female donor with multiple sclerosis, enrolled in a pregnancy study.

This clone occurred once. This chain connects TRBV30 to TRBJ2-7; TRBD2 agrees at 8 bases. The CDR3 spans 17 residues. V was clipped by 3 bases and J by 4 bases; unmatched bases: 17. Per germline, CDR1 GTSNPN and CDR2 SVGIG (reference sequence). CDR3 sequence (DNA): TGTGCCTGGAGAAAATCGTTACGGCTAGCGGGTAATTACGAGCAGTACTTC. This sequence encodes CAWRKSLRLAGNYEQYF.

V and J are TRBV19 and TRBJ1-2; perhaps TRBD1 as D (5 bases). The germline V gene has CDR1 LNHDA and CDR2 SQIVND (reference sequence). V was shortened by 3 bases and J by 7 bases, with 15 bases between the two germline ends. This CDR3 is built from 14 residues. The CDR3 sequence: CASSIRVSSGGYTF. The DNA of the CDR3 is TGTGCCAGTAGTATCAGGGTTTCGTCGGGTGGCTACACCTTC.

The chain joins TRBV6-5 to TRBJ2-3, with unresolved D. CDR1 MNHEY and CDR2 SVGAGI come from the germline V gene. The V and J ends lost 0 bases and 3 bases respectively, with 7 bases between them. The CDR3 is 14 amino acids. The CDR3 DNA follows: TGTGCCAGCAGTTACTCTGGCTTTACAGATACGCAGTATTTT. Protein product: CASSYSGFTDTQYF.

The gene calls are TRBV7-2 and TRBJ2-5, with 13 bases identical to TRBD2. The CDR3 is 15 amino acids. V was pared by 4 bases and J by 5 bases, with 4 bases of the junction left unmatched. CDR1 SGHTA and CDR2 FQGNSA come from the germline V gene. Here the CDR3 reads CASSSLAGGRETQYF. CDR3 DNA sequence: TGTGCCAGCAGCTCACTAGCGGGGGGGCGGGAGACCCAGTACTTC.

The chain couples TRBV6-5 to TRBJ1-2; maybe TRBD1 (5 bases). Per the germline V gene, CDR1 is MNHEY and CDR2 is SVGAGI. V dropped 6 bases and J dropped 8 bases, with 16 bases sitting between them. This CDR3 is 13 amino acids long. DNA of the CDR3: TGTGCCAGCAGCCTCTCGGGGGGGAAGGGCTACACCTTC. Translated: CASSLSGGKGYTF.

This chain joins TRBV27 and TRBJ2-1; weak D call: TRBD1 (6 bases). Trimming removed 8 bases from V and 6 bases from J, with 20 bases in between. Germline V CDR1 and CDR2: MNHEY, SMNVEV (reference sequence). CDR3 size: 15 residues. In DNA, the CDR3 is TGTGCCAGCCGCCGACCGACAGGAGCCACCAATGAGCAGTTCTTC. This codes for CASRRPTGATNEQFF.

This chain joins TRBV7-2 and TRBJ1-6; D is ambiguous. Trimming shortened V by 3 bases and J by 14 bases, and 8 bases separated the two germline ends. Germline lookup yields CDR1 SGHTA and CDR2 FQGNSA. The CDR3 is 11 amino acids. The CDR3 spells CASSLGGSLHF. The CDR3 DNA reads as TGTGCCAGCAGCTTGGGAGGTTCCCTCCACTTT.

The chain uses TRBV6-1 and TRBJ1-5; D uncertain. Germline V CDR1 and CDR2: MNHNS, SASEGT. Trimming shortened V by 7 bases and J by 4 bases, and 8 bases separated the two germline ends. The CDR3 has 12 residues. The CDR3 bases are TGTGCCAGCAAGCAGGTAAATCAGCCCCAGCATTTT. Translation gives CASKQVNQPQHF.